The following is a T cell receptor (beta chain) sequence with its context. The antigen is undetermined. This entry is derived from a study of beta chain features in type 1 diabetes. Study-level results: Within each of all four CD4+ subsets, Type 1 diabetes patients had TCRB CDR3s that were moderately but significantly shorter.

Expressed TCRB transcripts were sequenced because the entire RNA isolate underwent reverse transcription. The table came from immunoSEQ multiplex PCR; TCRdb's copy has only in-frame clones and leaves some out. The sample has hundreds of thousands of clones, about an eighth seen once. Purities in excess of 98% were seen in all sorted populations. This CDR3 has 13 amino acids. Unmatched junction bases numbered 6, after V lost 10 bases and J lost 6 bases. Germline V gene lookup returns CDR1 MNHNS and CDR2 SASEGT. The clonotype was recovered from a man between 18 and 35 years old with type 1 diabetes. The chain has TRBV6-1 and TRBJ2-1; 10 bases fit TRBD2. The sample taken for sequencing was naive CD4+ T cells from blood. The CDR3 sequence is CATTSGAINEQFF. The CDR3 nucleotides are TGTGCCACCACTAGCGGGGCCATCAATGAGCAGTTCTTC.